Shown below are 8 T cell receptor beta chains from a single sample sequenced in a study of blood T cell repertoires in COVID-19. The method was immunoSEQ multiplex PCR; TCRdb's version includes in-frame clones alone and lacks a portion of them. This repertoire shows approximately 300,000 clones, more than 70% found once; its top ten account for approximately 10%. The sequenced sample consisted of peripheral blood. The origin of the receptors is a woman aged 25 to 39 with COVID-19, enrolled during active disease.

This clone was observed a single time. V usage is TRBV5-1 and J usage is TRBJ2-2; 7 bases map to TRBD1. Germline V gene sequence: CDR1 SGHRS, CDR2 YFSETQ. The junction had 5 bases not matched to a gene; V was cut back by 0 bases and J by 6 bases. The CDR3 runs to 15 residues. The CDR3 protein is CASSLVDRVPGELFF. The CDR3 bases are TGCGCCAGCAGCTTGGTAGACAGGGTACCCGGGGAGCTGTTTTTT.

The chain carries TRBV4-3 and TRBJ2-5; 10 bases align to TRBD1. The length of the CDR3 is 16 residues. Unmatched junction bases numbered 6, after V lost 0 bases and J lost 5 bases. CDR1 and CDR2 from the germline V gene are LGHNA and YSLEER. This CDR3 reads CASSQDPTGGMETQYF. The CDR3 DNA sequence: TGCGCCAGCAGCCAAGACCCGACAGGGGGCATGGAGACCCAGTACTTC.

The gene calls are TRBV20-1 and TRBJ2-7; no reliable D call. Germline-derived CDR1 and CDR2 are DFQATT and SNEGSKA (reference sequence). V dropped 6 bases and J dropped 3 bases, with 9 bases sitting between them. The CDR3 consists of 11 residues. CDR3 DNA: TGCAGTGCGTCCAGGAACTACGAGCAGTACTTC. Translated, it gives CSASRNYEQYF.

This chain uses TRBV5-4 with TRBJ1-4; D is unclear. The CDR3 extends over 13 amino acids. Trimming cost V 5 bases and J 7 bases, with 12 bases left between them. Germline values: CDR1 SGHNT, CDR2 YYREEE (reference sequence). The CDR3 loop reads CASRSSRSEKLFF. The CDR3 region has the DNA TGTGCCAGCAGAAGTTCCAGATCTGAAAAACTGTTTTTT.

The rearrangement joins TRBV28 to TRBJ2-1; D gene ambiguous. CDR3 length: 16 amino acids. Trimming removed 5 bases at V and 0 bases at J, with 14 bases between. CDR1 is MDHEN and CDR2 is SYDVKM in the germline V gene. The CDR3 loop reads CASSVAQKSSYNEQFF. DNA of the CDR3: TGTGCCAGCAGTGTAGCCCAGAAGAGCTCCTACAATGAGCAGTTCTTC.

V gene TRBV28 combines with J gene TRBJ1-2; D remains unclear. V was shortened by 5 bases and J by 8 bases, with 15 bases between the two germline ends. This CDR3 has 13 residues. CDR1 is MDHEN and CDR2 is SYDVKM in the germline V gene. The CDR3 nucleotides read TGTGCCAGCAGTGGTCGCTGGGCGGGGGGCTACACCTTC. Protein: CASSGRWAGGYTF.

The chain recombines TRBV19 with TRBJ1-5; TRBD1 agrees at 8 bases. The germline gives CDR1 LNHDA, CDR2 SQIVND (reference sequence). The junction had 2 bases not matched to a gene; V was cut back by 5 bases and J by 5 bases. The CDR3 is 13 amino acids. The DNA for the CDR3 is TGTGCCAGTAGTGGACAGGGAGATCAGCCCCAGCATTTT. Translation: CASSGQGDQPQHF.

This chain connects TRBV7-9 to TRBJ1-4; D possibly corresponds to TRBD1 (5 bases). The V gene lost 6 bases and the J gene lost 8 bases, with 19 bases spanning the gap. The CDR3 length is 15 residues. Germline CDR1 reads SEHNR; CDR2 reads FQNEAQ (reference sequence). The CDR3 DNA follows: TGTGCCAGCAGTATCACGATTGGGGCCTCCGAAAAACTGTTTTTT. It is translated as CASSITIGASEKLFF.